Following are 6 T cell receptor beta chains from one sample sequenced in a study of cytomegalovirus exposure and HLA in healthy donors. The repertoire was sequenced with immunoSEQ multiplex PCR; TCRdb's copy has only in-frame clones and lacks some. The data hold roughly 100,000 clones, with around 83% observed a single time. Sequenced sample: PBMCs. The source is a woman aged 18-35 years in good health and CMV-seropositive.

The chain uses TRBV2 and TRBJ2-2, with a weak D call TRBD1 (7 bases). Germline-derived CDR1 and CDR2 are SNHLY and FYNNEI. The CDR3 consists of 16 residues. The V end was cut by 7 bases, the J end by 4 bases, with 19 bases between. For the CDR3, the DNA is TGTGCCAGCACCGCCAGACAGGGAGGTGGCACCGGGGAGCTGTTTTTT. Its protein is CASTARQGGGTGELFF. Looking up the rest from reference TRBV2 and TRBJ2-2 gives the full variable domain: EPEVTQTPSHQVTQMGQEVILRCVPISNHLYFYWYRQILGQKVEFLVSFYNNEISEKSEIFDDQFSVERPDGSNFTLKIRSTKLEDSAMYFCASTARQGGGTGELFFGEGSRLTVL.

This clone appeared a few times. DNA for the CDR3: TGTGCCAGCAGCAACGGTGGGAGCACCTACGAGCAGTACTTC. Amino acids: CASSNGGSTYEQYF. The chain couples TRBV7-2 to TRBJ2-7; D possibly corresponds to TRBD2 (5 bases). CDR3 length: 14 residues. CDR1 is SGHTA, CDR2 FQGNSA, per germline. V lost 5 bases to trimming and J lost 2 bases, with 13 bases between them.

V gene TRBV7-9 combines with J gene TRBJ2-5, with D perhaps matching TRBD1 (5 bases). The CDR3 is made up of 13 amino acids. The germline V gene has CDR1 SEHNR and CDR2 FQNEAQ (reference sequence). Between the trimmed V and J ends, which lost 8 bases and 0 bases, there was a span of 10 bases. In DNA, the CDR3 is TGTGCCAGCTCCTCGACAGACCAAGAGACCCAGTACTTC. Translated: CASSSTDQETQYF.

V gene TRBV5-1 combines with J gene TRBJ2-7, with 9 bases lining up with TRBD2. J gave up 7 bases and V 0 bases, and 8 bases lay outside the gene matches. Germline loops: CDR1 SGHRS, CDR2 YFSETQ. This CDR3 comprises 15 residues. The CDR3 DNA follows: TGCGCCAGCAGCTTGGACCTAGCGGGGCAAAAAGAGCAGTACTTC. This codes for CASSLDLAGQKEQYF.

This clone appeared a single time. The chain employs TRBV29-1 and TRBJ2-3, with 10 bases aligning to TRBD2. There are 14 residues in the CDR3. CDR1 and CDR2 from the germline V gene are SQVTM and ANQGSEA. J was trimmed by 2 bases and V by 6 bases; bases with no gene match: 5. CDR3 region: CSVGLAVFTDTQYF. For the CDR3, the DNA is TGCAGCGTCGGACTAGCGGTCTTCACAGATACGCAGTATTTT.

This chain links TRBV7-9 with TRBJ2-5; possible D gene TRBD1, 5 bases. This CDR3 region has 14 residues. V was cut by 1 base and J by 4 bases, with 10 bases left in between. In germline, CDR1 is SEHNR, CDR2 FQNEAQ (reference sequence). The CDR3 sequence is CASSLESGIETQYF. For the CDR3, the DNA is TGTGCCAGCAGCTTAGAGTCAGGGATAGAGACCCAGTACTTC.